This TCR beta chain stems from a study of T cells after yellow fever vaccination. This CDR3 is built from 14 residues. The V end was cut by 0 bases, the J end by 4 bases, with 9 bases between. Looked up from germline, CDR1 is LGHDT and CDR2 is YNNKEL (reference sequence). TCRdb independently ran MiXCR on the 5' RACE reads; one entry per CDR3 protein. The sample contains more than 75,000 distinct CDR3 sequences, roughly 8.2% of which appear only once. This clonotype has more than one count but fewer than ten. Study-wide points: The booster response re-showed most primary clones: around 97% CD4, more than 70% CD8. Weaker in magnitude, the secondary response showed a faster peak on day 5 versus 15.

The sequence came from a man aged 18 to 35 who received the YFV17D yellow fever vaccine. The chain links TRBV3-1 to TRBJ1-1; D is perhaps TRBD1 (5 bases). The sample was CD8+ T cells not binding an NS4B(214-222) dextramer, sorted from PBMCs, taken more than 13 days after the first yellow fever vaccination. The CDR3 coding sequence is TGTGCCAGCAGCCAAGATTTGAGGGGCACTGAAGCTTTCTTT. This sequence encodes CASSQDLRGTEAFF.